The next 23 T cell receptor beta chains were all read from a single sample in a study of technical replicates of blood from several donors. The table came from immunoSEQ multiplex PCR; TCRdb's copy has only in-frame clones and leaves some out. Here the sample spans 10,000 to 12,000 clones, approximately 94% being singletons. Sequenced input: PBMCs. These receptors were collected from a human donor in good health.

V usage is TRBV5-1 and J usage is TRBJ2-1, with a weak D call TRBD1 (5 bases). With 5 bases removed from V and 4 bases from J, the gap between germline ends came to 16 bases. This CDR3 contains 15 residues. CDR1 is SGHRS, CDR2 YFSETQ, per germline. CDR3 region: CASRASDNGYNEQFF. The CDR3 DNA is TGCGCCAGCAGAGCATCGGACAACGGGTACAATGAGCAGTTCTTC.

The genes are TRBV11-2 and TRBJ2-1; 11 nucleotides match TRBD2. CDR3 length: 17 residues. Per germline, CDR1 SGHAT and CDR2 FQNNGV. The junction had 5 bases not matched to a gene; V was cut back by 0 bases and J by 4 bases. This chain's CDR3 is CASSLDWGTSGYNEQFF. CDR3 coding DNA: TGTGCCAGCAGCTTAGATTGGGGGACTAGCGGTTACAATGAGCAGTTCTTC.

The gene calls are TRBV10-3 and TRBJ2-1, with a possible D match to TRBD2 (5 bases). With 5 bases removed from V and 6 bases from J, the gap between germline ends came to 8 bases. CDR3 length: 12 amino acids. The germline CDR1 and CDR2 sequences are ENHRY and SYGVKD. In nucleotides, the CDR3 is TGTGCCATCAGTACACTAGGCAATGAGCAGTTCTTC. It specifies CAISTLGNEQFF.

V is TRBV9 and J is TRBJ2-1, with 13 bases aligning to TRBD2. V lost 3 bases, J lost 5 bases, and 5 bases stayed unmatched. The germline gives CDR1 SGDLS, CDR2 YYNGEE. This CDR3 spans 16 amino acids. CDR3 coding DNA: TGTGCCAGCAGCGACCGGACTAGCGGGAGTCACAATGAGCAGTTCTTC. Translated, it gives CASSDRTSGSHNEQFF.

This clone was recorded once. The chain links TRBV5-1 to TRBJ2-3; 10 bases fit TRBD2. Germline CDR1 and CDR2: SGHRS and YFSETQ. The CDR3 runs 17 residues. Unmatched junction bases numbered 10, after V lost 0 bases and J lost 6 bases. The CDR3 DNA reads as TGCGCCAGCAGCTTGGCTGGGCTAGCGGGAGAGAGGGATACGCAGTATTTT. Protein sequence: CASSLAGLAGERDTQYF.

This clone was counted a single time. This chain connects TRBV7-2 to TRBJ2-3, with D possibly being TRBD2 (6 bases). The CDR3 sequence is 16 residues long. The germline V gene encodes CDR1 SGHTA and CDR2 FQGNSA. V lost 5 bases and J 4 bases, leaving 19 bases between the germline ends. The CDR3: CASSLNTLGGSDTQYF. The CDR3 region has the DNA TGTGCCAGCAGCCTTAATACTCTGGGAGGTTCAGATACGCAGTATTTT. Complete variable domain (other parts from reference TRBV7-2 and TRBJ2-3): GAGVSQSPSNKVTEKGKDVELRCDPISGHTALYWYRQSLGQGLEFLIYFQGNSAPDKSGLPSDRFSAERTGGSVSTLTIQRTQQEDSAVYLCASSLNTLGGSDTQYFGPGTRLTVL.

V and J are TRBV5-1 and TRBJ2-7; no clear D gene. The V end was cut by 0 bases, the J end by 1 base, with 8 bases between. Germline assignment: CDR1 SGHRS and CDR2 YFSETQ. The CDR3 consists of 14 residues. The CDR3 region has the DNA TGCGCCAGCAGCTTGGTGCCAGGATCCTACGAGCAGTACTTC. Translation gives CASSLVPGSYEQYF.

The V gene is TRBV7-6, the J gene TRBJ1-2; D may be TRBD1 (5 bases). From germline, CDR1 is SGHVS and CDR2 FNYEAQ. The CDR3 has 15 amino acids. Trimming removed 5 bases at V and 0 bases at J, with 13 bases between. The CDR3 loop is CASSPRQSANYGYTF. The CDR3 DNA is TGTGCCAGCAGCCCTCGACAGTCTGCTAACTATGGCTACACCTTC. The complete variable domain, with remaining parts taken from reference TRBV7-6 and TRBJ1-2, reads GAGVSQSPRYKVTKRGQDVALRCDPISGHVSLYWYRQALGQGPEFLTYFNYEAQQDKSGLPNDRFSAERPEGSISTLTIQRTEQRDSAMYRCASSPRQSANYGYTFGSGTRLTVV.

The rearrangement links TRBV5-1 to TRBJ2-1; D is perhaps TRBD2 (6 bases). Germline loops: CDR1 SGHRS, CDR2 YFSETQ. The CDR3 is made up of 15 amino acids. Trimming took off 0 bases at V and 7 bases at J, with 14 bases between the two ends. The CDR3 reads CASSLGGDVANEQFF. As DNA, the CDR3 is TGCGCCAGCAGCTTGGGGGGGGATGTCGCGAATGAGCAGTTCTTC.

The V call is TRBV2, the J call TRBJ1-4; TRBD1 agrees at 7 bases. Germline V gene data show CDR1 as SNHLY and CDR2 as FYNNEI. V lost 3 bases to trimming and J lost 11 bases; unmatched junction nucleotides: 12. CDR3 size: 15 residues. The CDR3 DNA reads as TGTGCCAGCAGTGACGCGGTACAGGGGATGAGGAAACTGTTTTTT. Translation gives CASSDAVQGMRKLFF.

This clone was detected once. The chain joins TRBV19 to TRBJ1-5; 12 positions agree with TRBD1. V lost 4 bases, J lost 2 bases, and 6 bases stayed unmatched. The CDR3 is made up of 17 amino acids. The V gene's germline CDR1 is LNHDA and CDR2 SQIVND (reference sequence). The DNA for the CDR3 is TGTGCCAGTAGTACGCGGGACAGGGGGCGAGGCAATCAGCCCCAGCATTTT. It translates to CASSTRDRGRGNQPQHF.

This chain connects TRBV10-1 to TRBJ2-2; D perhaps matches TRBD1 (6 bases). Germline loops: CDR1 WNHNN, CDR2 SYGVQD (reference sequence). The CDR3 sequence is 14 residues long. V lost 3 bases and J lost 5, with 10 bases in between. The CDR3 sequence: CASSDQGRTGELFF. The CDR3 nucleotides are TGCGCCAGCAGTGATCAGGGGCGGACCGGGGAGCTGTTTTTT.

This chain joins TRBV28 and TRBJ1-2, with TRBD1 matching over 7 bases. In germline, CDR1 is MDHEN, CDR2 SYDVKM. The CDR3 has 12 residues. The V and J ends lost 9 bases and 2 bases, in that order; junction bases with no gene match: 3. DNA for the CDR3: TGTGCCAGTAGACAGGGAAACTATGGCTACACCTTC. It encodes CASRQGNYGYTF.

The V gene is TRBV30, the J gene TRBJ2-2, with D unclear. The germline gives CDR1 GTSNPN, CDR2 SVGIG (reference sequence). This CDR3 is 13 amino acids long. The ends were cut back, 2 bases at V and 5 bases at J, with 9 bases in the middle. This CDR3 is CAWSRRITGELFF. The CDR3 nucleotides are TGTGCCTGGAGTAGGAGAATTACCGGGGAGCTGTTTTTT.

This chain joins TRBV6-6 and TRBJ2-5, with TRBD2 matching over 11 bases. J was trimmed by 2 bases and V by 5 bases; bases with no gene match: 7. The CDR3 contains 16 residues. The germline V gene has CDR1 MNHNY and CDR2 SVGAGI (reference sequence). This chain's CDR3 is CASSPGTSGPQETQYF. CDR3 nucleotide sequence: TGTGCCAGCAGTCCAGGGACTAGCGGACCACAAGAGACCCAGTACTTC.

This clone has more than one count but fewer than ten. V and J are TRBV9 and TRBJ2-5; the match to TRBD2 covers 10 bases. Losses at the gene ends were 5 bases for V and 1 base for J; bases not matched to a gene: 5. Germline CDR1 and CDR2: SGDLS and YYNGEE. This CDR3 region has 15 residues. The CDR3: CASSYSGRGQETQYF. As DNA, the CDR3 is TGTGCCAGCAGTTACAGCGGGAGGGGCCAAGAGACCCAGTACTTC.

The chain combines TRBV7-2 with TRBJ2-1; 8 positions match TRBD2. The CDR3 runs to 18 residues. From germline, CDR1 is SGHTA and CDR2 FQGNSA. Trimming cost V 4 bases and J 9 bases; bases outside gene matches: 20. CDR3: CASSSPTGGPGSVTEQFF. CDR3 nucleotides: TGTGCCAGCAGCTCCCCGACGGGAGGGCCTGGGAGCGTGACTGAGCAGTTCTTC.

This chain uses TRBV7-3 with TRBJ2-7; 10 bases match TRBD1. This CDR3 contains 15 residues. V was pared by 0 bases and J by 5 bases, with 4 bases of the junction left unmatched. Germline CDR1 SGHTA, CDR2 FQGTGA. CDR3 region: CASSLTGQGVNEQYF. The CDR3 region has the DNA TGTGCCAGCAGCTTAACAGGACAGGGGGTCAACGAGCAGTACTTC.

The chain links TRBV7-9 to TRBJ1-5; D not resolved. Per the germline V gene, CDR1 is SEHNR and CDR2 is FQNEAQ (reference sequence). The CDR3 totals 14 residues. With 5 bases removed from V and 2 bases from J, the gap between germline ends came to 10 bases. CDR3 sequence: CASSAAGGNQPQHF. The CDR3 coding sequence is TGTGCCAGCAGCGCGGCCGGGGGCAATCAGCCCCAGCATTTT.

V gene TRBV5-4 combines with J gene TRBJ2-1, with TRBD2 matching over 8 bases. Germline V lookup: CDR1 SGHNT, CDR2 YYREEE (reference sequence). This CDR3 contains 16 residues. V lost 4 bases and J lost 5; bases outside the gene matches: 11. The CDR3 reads CASSPAGGSRNNEQFF. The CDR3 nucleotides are TGTGCCAGCAGCCCGGCGGGGGGTAGCCGAAACAATGAGCAGTTCTTC.

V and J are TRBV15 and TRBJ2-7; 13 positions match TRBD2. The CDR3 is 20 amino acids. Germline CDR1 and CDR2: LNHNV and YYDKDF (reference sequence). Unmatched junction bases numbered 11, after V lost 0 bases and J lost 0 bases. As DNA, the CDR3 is TGTGCCACCAGCAGAGATCGCTCAGGGACTAGCGGGATCTTCTCCTACGAGCAGTACTTC. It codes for CATSRDRSGTSGIFSYEQYF.

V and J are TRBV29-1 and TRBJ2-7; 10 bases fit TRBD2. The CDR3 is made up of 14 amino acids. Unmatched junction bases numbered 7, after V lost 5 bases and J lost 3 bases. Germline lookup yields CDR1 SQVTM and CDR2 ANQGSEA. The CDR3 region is CSVRTSGPRYEQYF. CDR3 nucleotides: TGCAGCGTTCGGACTAGCGGACCACGCTACGAGCAGTACTTC.

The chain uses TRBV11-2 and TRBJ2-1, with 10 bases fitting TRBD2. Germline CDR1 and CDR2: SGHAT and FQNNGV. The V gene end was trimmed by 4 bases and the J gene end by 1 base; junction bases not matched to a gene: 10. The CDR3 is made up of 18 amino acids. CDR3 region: CASSSGTSALLSYNEQFF. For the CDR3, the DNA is TGTGCCAGCAGCTCCGGGACTAGCGCCCTATTATCCTACAATGAGCAGTTCTTC.